One sample yielded the 25 T cell receptor beta chains listed below, sequenced in a study of cytomegalovirus exposure and HLA in healthy donors. The study ran its PCR with 60 Vbeta and 13 Jbeta primers. Generated by immunoSEQ multiplex PCR, the TCRdb table keeps only in-frame clones and is missing some. The table records some 240,000 clones, over 90% of them present only once. Source material: PBMCs. The receptors come from a girl aged 2 to 10 in good health and CMV-seronegative.

The chain is built from TRBV19 and TRBJ2-3; 7 nucleotides match TRBD2. The CDR3 runs 14 residues. V lost 5 bases, J lost 4 bases, and 6 bases stayed unmatched. Germline-derived CDR1 and CDR2 are LNHDA and SQIVND (reference sequence). The CDR3 reads CASSLAGVADTQYF. CDR3 nucleotides: TGTGCCAGTAGTCTCGCGGGAGTCGCAGATACGCAGTATTTT. Complete variable domain (other parts from reference TRBV19 and TRBJ2-3): DGGITQSPKYLFRKEGQNVTLSCEQNLNHDAMYWYRQDPGQGLRLIYYSQIVNDFQKGDIAEGYSVSREKKESFPLTVTSAQKNPTAFYLCASSLAGVADTQYFGPGTRLTVL.

The chain employs TRBV5-1 and TRBJ2-7, with D possibly TRBD2 on 6 matching bases. Germline CDR1 and CDR2: SGHRS and YFSETQ. V was shortened by 0 bases and J by 6 bases, with 16 bases between the two germline ends. The CDR3 is 15 amino acids. DNA of the CDR3: TGCGCCAGCAGCTTGGTGCGGGGCCCGGTCCGCGAGCAGTACTTC. This gives the protein CASSLVRGPVREQYF. The whole variable domain, filled in from reference TRBV5-1 and TRBJ2-7, reads KAGVTQTPRYLIKTRGQQVTLSCSPISGHRSVSWYQQTPGQGLQFLFEYFSETQRNKGNFPGRFSGRQFSNSRSEMNVSTLELGDSALYLCASSLVRGPVREQYFGPGTRLTVT.

The V and J genes are TRBV19 and TRBJ1-6, with 7 bases matching TRBD1. Germline values: CDR1 LNHDA, CDR2 SQIVND (reference sequence). The V gene end was trimmed by 6 bases and the J gene end by 3 bases; junction bases not matched to a gene: 11. The CDR3 has 17 residues. The CDR3 bases are TGTGCCAGTAGCCGCACGATGCAGGGGGACTATAATTCACCCCTCCACTTT. Translating it yields CASSRTMQGDYNSPLHF.

As for this clone: One end of the junction does not line up with germline, which may come from a read error. The V gene is TRBV7-9, the J gene TRBJ2-7; 13 bases are a match to TRBD2. The CDR3 spans 15 residues. The germline gives CDR1 SEHNR, CDR2 FQNEAQ (reference sequence). CDR3 coding DNA: TGTTCCAGCAGCTCAACTAGCGGGAGGGCCGACGAGCAGTACTTC. It is translated as CSSSSTSGRADEQYF.

The J gene is TRBJ1-2, the V gene TRBV19, with a tentative D call TRBD1 (5 bases). Between the trimmed V and J ends, which lost 3 bases and 3 bases, there was a span of 8 bases. The CDR3 runs to 13 residues. Germline values: CDR1 LNHDA, CDR2 SQIVND (reference sequence). CDR3 nucleotides: TGTGCCAGTAGTATGGCGGGGGACTATGGCTACACCTTC. It codes for CASSMAGDYGYTF. The entire variable domain, with the rest obtained from reference TRBV19 and TRBJ1-2, is as follows: DGGITQSPKYLFRKEGQNVTLSCEQNLNHDAMYWYRQDPGQGLRLIYYSQIVNDFQKGDIAEGYSVSREKKESFPLTVTSAQKNPTAFYLCASSMAGDYGYTFGSGTRLTVV.

The V gene is TRBV5-1, the J gene TRBJ2-1; 11 bases fit TRBD1. V dropped 3 bases and J dropped 2; count of bases not matched to a gene: 7. Per the germline V gene, CDR1 is SGHRS and CDR2 is YFSETQ. The CDR3 length is 17 residues. CDR3 in DNA: TGCGCCAGCAGCTACCCTCAGGACAGGGGGCCCTACAATGAGCAGTTCTTC. Residues: CASSYPQDRGPYNEQFF.

V is TRBV5-5 and J is TRBJ2-1; tentatively, D is TRBD1 (6 bases). The CDR3 runs 14 residues. CDR1 is SGHKS and CDR2 is YYEKEE in the germline V gene (reference sequence). V lost 7 bases, J lost 4 bases, and 15 bases lay in between. CDR3 amino acids: CASRLGQLYNEQFF. The CDR3 DNA reads as TGTGCCAGCCGACTTGGACAGCTTTACAATGAGCAGTTCTTC.

This chain joins TRBV18 and TRBJ2-1; D gene uncertain. V was clipped by 2 bases and J by 5 bases, with 7 bases between them. Germline CDR1 is KGHSH and CDR2 is LQKENI. The length of the CDR3 is 13 residues. The CDR3 coding sequence is TGTGCCAGCTCACCAGGCACCAACAATGAGCAGTTCTTC. Protein product: CASSPGTNNEQFF.

The rearrangement links TRBV27 to TRBJ2-7; 8 nucleotides line up with TRBD1. The germline gives CDR1 MNHEY, CDR2 SMNVEV (reference sequence). The CDR3 sequence is 16 residues long. V was clipped by 6 bases and J by 5 bases; unmatched bases: 15. CDR3 sequence reads: CASSLGQAPPWDEQYF. DNA for the CDR3: TGTGCCAGCAGCCTGGGACAGGCCCCCCCCTGGGACGAGCAGTACTTC.

The chain carries TRBV27 and TRBJ1-1; the D is unclear. V lost 5 bases and J 1 base, leaving 8 bases between the germline ends. The germline V gene has CDR1 MNHEY and CDR2 SMNVEV (reference sequence). This CDR3 comprises 13 residues. CDR3 loop: CASSRPGNTEAFF. CDR3 sequence (DNA): TGTGCCAGCAGTAGGCCGGGGAACACTGAAGCTTTCTTT.

J is TRBJ1-1 and V is TRBV11-1; D is perhaps TRBD1 (6 bases). CDR1 SGHAT and CDR2 FQDESV come from the germline V gene (reference sequence). This CDR3 spans 14 amino acids. V gave up 4 bases and J gave up 4 bases, with 13 bases separating them. The CDR3 spells CASSSKQGGTEAFF. The CDR3 nucleotides read TGTGCCAGCAGCTCGAAACAGGGTGGCACTGAAGCTTTCTTT.

As to this clone: Other nucleotide sequences from this sample produce the same CDR3. The chain has TRBV27 and TRBJ2-7; no clear D. The CDR3 sequence is 13 residues long. Trimming stripped 6 bases from V and 1 base from J, with 10 bases between. CDR1 MNHEY and CDR2 SMNVEV come from the germline V gene (reference sequence). The DNA of the CDR3 is TGTGCCAGCAGCCCGACTCCATCCTACGAGCAGTACTTC. It encodes CASSPTPSYEQYF.

This clone came up once. The chain links TRBV6-1 to TRBJ2-3, with 11 bases aligning to TRBD2. After removal of 10 bases from V and 4 bases from J, the junction contained 10 bases not matched to a gene. The germline CDR1 and CDR2 sequences are MNHNS and SASEGT. CDR3 size: 15 residues. The CDR3 nucleotides read TGTGCCACTTTTAGCGGGAGGGGTCGGGCAGATACGCAGTATTTT. It codes for CATFSGRGRADTQYF.

The chain has TRBV7-6 and TRBJ1-1; TRBD1 matches at 10 bases. With 2 bases clipped from V and 1 base from J, the junction kept 4 bases outside the gene matches. This CDR3 comprises 16 residues. Germline values: CDR1 SGHVS, CDR2 FNYEAQ. The CDR3 protein is CASSLWDRGPNTEAFF. The DNA of the CDR3 is TGTGCCAGCAGCTTATGGGACAGGGGCCCGAACACTGAAGCTTTCTTT.

This clone was recorded once. The chain has TRBV2 and TRBJ1-5; D is ambiguous. Germline V CDR1 and CDR2: SNHLY, FYNNEI. Between the trimmed V and J ends, which lost 8 bases and 2 bases, there was a span of 13 bases. The CDR3 is made up of 14 amino acids. CDR3 nucleotides: TGTGCCAGCCAAGGAGGGAAAGGCAATCAGCCCCAGCATTTT. The encoded protein is CASQGGKGNQPQHF.

This chain connects TRBV7-2 to TRBJ2-1; TRBD1 agrees at 7 bases. V dropped 5 bases and J dropped 10; count of bases not matched to a gene: 8. This CDR3 contains 13 residues. From germline, CDR1 is SGHTA and CDR2 FQGNSA. Here the CDR3 DNA reads TGTGCCAGCAGCCATGGACAGGTCTGGGAGCAGTTCTTC. Amino acid sequence: CASSHGQVWEQFF. The full variable domain, in which reference TRBV7-2 and TRBJ2-1 provide the parts outside the CDR3, is GAGVSQSPSNKVTEKGKDVELRCDPISGHTALYWYRQSLGQGLEFLIYFQGNSAPDKSGLPSDRFSAERTGGSVSTLTIQRTQQEDSAVYLCASSHGQVWEQFFGPGTRLTVL.

The chain links TRBV6-6 to TRBJ2-1, with a weak D call TRBD2 (6 bases). In germline, CDR1 is MNHNY, CDR2 SVGAGI (reference sequence). Deletions cut 6 bases from V and 9 bases from J, with 21 bases between. The CDR3 consists of 15 residues. CDR3: CASSSREGQLGEQFF. The CDR3 DNA sequence: TGTGCCAGCAGCTCGCGGGAAGGTCAGTTAGGTGAGCAGTTCTTC.

The chain employs TRBV13 and TRBJ2-3; the match to TRBD2 covers 12 bases. The CDR3 has 14 residues. Germline CDR1 PRHDT, CDR2 FYEKMQ (reference sequence). After removal of 6 bases from V and 6 bases from J, the junction contained 4 bases not matched to a gene. CDR3 region: CASRPSGRGDTQYF. The CDR3 DNA reads TGTGCCAGCAGGCCTAGCGGGAGGGGGGATACGCAGTATTTT.

This chain uses TRBV13 with TRBJ1-2; D remains ambiguous. Trimming left V 5 bases short and J 7 bases short, with 14 bases between. The V gene's germline CDR1 is PRHDT and CDR2 FYEKMQ (reference sequence). This CDR3 has 13 residues. The CDR3, as DNA: TGTGCCAGCAGCCCTGGGAGGGCGGGTGGCTACACCTTC. Translated: CASSPGRAGGYTF. Using reference TRBV13 and TRBJ1-2 for the parts outside the CDR3, the full variable domain is AAGVIQSPRHLIKEKRETATLKCYPIPRHDTVYWYQQGPGQDPQFLISFYEKMQSDKGSIPDRFSAQQFSDYHSELNMSSLELGDSALYFCASSPGRAGGYTFGSGTRLTVV.

The J gene is TRBJ2-7, the V gene TRBV10-3; the match to TRBD2 covers 7 bases. V dropped 6 bases and J dropped 2; count of bases not matched to a gene: 7. The germline CDR1 and CDR2 sequences are ENHRY and SYGVKD. There are 14 residues in the CDR3. As DNA, the CDR3 is TGTGCCATCAGACTAAGCGGGGAACCCTACGAGCAGTACTTC. This translates into CAIRLSGEPYEQYF.

The chain joins TRBV23-1 to TRBJ1-1; TRBD1 matches at 7 bases. TRBV23-1 is classed as an ORF, of uncertain function. Losses at the gene ends were 3 bases for V and 0 bases for J; bases not matched to a gene: 16. This CDR3 contains 19 residues. CDR3 protein: CASSHRDSLTPTLNTEAFF. The CDR3 DNA follows: TGCGCCAGCAGTCACCGGGACAGTCTGACCCCAACATTGAACACTGAAGCTTTCTTT.

The chain carries TRBV2 and TRBJ2-5; 8 bases are a match to TRBD1. The better agreement between TRBJ2-7 and the DNA end casts doubt on the J call. The CDR3 is 16 residues long. Germline CDR1 is SNHLY and CDR2 is FYNNEI. In nucleotides, the CDR3 is TGTGCCAGCAGTGAACCTTCCGGGACAGGCGACTACGAGCAGTACTTC. Its translation is CASSEPSGTGDYEQYF.

J is TRBJ2-5 and V is TRBV2; TRBD1 aligns across 9 bases. The CDR3 runs to 14 residues. V lost 6 bases to trimming and J lost 11 bases; unmatched junction nucleotides: 13. Germline CDR1 SNHLY, CDR2 FYNNEI. CDR3 coding DNA: TGTGCCAGCAGGGCAGGGACAGGGAGGTGGGAGCAGTACTTC. Translation gives CASRAGTGRWEQYF.

The chain is built from TRBV6-4 and TRBJ2-1; D perhaps matches TRBD2 (6 bases). The CDR3 extends over 14 amino acids. From germline, CDR1 is MRHNA and CDR2 SNTAGT. V gave up 3 bases and J gave up 5 bases, with 11 bases separating them. The CDR3 bases are TGTGCCAGCAGTGATCGGGAGCCAAACAATGAGCAGTTCTTC. This gives the protein CASSDREPNNEQFF.

The chain carries TRBV19 and TRBJ2-5, with D tentatively TRBD1 (6 bases). This CDR3 has 15 amino acids. The germline CDR1 and CDR2 sequences are LNHDA and SQIVND (reference sequence). The V and J ends lost 6 bases and 3 bases respectively, with 17 bases between them. The CDR3 loop is CASSNQGFGEETQYF. CDR3 in DNA: TGTGCCAGTAGCAACCAGGGGTTTGGTGAAGAGACCCAGTACTTC.